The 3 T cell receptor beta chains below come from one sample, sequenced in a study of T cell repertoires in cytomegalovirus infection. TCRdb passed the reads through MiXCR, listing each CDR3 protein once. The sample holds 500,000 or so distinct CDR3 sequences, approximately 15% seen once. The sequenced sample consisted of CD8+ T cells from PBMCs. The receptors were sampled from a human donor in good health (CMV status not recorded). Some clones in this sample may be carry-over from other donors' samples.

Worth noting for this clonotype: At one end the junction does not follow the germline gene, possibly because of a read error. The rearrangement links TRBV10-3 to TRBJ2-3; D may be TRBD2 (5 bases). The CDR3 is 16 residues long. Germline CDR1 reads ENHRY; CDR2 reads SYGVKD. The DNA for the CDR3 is TGTGCCATCAGCGGACTGAACGGCTTTAGCAAAGATACGCAGTATTTT. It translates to CAISGLNGFSKDTQYF.

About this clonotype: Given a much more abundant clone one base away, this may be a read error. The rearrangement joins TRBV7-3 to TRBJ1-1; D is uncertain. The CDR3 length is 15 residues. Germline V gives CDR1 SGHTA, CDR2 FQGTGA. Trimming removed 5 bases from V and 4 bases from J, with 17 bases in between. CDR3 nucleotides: TGTGCCAGCAGCCCAACCCAGTGGGCCGGCACTGAAGCTTTCTTT. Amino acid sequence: CASSPTQWAGTEAFF.

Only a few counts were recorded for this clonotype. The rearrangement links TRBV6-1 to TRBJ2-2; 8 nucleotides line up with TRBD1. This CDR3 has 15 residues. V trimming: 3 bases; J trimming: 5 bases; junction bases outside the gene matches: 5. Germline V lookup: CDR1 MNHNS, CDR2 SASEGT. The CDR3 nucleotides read TGTGCCAGCAGTGAGCGCCGGACAGGGACCGGGGAGCTGTTTTTT. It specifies CASSERRTGTGELFF.